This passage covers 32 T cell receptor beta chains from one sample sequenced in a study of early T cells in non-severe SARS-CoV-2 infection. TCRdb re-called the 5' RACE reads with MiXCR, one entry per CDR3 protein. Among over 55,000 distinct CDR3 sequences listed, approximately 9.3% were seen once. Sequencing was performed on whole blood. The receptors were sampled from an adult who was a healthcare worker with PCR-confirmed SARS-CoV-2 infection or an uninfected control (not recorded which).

The CDR3 protein is CATSRTQNTEAFF. The CDR3 region has the DNA TGTGCCACCAGCCGGACACAGAACACTGAAGCTTTCTTT. The chain employs TRBV15 and TRBJ1-1; D is possibly TRBD1 (5 bases). Per germline, CDR1 LNHNV and CDR2 YYDKDF (reference sequence). CDR3 length: 13 amino acids. V lost 5 bases and J 1 base, leaving 8 bases between the germline ends.

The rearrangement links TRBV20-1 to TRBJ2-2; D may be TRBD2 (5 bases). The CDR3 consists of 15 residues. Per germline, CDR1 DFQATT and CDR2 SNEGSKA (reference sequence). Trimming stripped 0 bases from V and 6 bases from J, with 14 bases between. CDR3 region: CSARDPGNRAGELFF. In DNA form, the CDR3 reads TGCAGTGCTAGAGATCCGGGGAATCGTGCCGGGGAGCTGTTTTTT.

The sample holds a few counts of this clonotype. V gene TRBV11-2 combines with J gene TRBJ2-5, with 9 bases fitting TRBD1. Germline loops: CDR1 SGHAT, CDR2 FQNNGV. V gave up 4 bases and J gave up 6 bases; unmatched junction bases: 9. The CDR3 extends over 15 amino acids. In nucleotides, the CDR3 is TGTGCCAGCAGCTGGGACAGGGATGATCCAAAGACCCAGTACTTC. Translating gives CASSWDRDDPKTQYF.

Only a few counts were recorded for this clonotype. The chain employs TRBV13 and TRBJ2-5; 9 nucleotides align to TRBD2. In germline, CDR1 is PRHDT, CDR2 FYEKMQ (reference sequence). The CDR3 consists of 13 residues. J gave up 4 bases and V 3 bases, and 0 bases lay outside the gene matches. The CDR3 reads CASSLREGETQYF. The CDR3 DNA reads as TGTGCCAGCAGCTTGCGGGAGGGAGAGACCCAGTACTTC. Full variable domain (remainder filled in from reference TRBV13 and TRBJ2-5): AAGVIQSPRHLIKEKRETATLKCYPIPRHDTVYWYQQGPGQDPQFLISFYEKMQSDKGSIPDRFSAQQFSDYHSELNMSSLELGDSALYFCASSLREGETQYFGPGTRLLVL.

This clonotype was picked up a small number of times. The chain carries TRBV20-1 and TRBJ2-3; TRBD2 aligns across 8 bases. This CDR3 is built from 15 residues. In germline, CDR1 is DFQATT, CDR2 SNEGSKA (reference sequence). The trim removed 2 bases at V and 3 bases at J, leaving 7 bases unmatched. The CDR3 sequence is CSARKGLVATDTQYF. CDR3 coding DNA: TGCAGTGCTAGAAAGGGACTAGTTGCAACAGATACGCAGTATTTT.

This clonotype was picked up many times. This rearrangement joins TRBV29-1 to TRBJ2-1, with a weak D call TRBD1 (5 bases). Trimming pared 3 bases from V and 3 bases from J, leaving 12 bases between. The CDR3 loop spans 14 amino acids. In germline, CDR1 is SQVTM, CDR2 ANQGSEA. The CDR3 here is CSVDGQGNYNEQFF. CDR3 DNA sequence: TGCAGCGTTGACGGGCAGGGAAACTACAATGAGCAGTTCTTC.

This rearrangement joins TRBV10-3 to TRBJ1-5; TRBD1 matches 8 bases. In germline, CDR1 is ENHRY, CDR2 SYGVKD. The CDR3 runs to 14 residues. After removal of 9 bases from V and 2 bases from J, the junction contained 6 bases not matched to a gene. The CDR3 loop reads CAMVQGAGNQPQHF. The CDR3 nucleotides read TGTGCCATGGTTCAGGGGGCAGGCAATCAGCCCCAGCATTTT.

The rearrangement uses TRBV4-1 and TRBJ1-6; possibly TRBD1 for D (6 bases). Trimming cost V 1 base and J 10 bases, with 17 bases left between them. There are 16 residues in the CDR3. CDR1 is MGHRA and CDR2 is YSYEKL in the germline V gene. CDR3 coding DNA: TGCGCCAGCAGCCAAGTTCCCAGGGGTGGTAACTCACCCCTCCACTTT. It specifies CASSQVPRGGNSPLHF.

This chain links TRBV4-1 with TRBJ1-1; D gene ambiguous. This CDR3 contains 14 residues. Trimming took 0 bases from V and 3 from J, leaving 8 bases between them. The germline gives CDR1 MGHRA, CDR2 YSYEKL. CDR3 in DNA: TGCGCCAGCAGCCAAGATGGGTCCTACACTGAAGCTTTCTTT. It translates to CASSQDGSYTEAFF.

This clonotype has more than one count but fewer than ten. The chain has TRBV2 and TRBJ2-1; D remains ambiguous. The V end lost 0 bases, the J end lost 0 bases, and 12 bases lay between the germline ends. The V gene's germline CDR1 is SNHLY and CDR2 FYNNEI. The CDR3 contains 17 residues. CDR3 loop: CASSEALEPNSYNEQFF. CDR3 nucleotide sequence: TGTGCCAGCAGTGAAGCGCTTGAGCCGAACTCCTACAATGAGCAGTTCTTC.

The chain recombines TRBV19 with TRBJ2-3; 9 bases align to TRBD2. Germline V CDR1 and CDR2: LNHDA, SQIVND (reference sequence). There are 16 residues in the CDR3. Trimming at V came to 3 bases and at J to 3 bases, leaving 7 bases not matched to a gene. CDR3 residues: CASSISGLAGTDTQYF. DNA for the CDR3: TGTGCCAGTAGTATTTCGGGTCTAGCGGGGACAGATACGCAGTATTTT.

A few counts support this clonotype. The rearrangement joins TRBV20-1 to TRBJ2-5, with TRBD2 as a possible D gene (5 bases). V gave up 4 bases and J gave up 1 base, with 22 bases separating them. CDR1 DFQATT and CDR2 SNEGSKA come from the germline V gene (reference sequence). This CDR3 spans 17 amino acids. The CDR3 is CSANLLFGTGSQETQYF. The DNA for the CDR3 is TGCAGTGCTAATCTCCTCTTCGGAACGGGGTCCCAAGAGACCCAGTACTTC.

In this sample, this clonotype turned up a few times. In DNA form, the CDR3 reads TGTGCCAGTAGCAGGGGACAGGGGGACGGCTACACCTTC. The encoded protein is CASSRGQGDGYTF. The V call is TRBV19, the J call TRBJ1-2; 11 bases agree with TRBD1. V dropped 6 bases and J dropped 8; count of bases not matched to a gene: 5. The CDR3 has 13 residues. Germline lookup yields CDR1 LNHDA and CDR2 SQIVND (reference sequence).

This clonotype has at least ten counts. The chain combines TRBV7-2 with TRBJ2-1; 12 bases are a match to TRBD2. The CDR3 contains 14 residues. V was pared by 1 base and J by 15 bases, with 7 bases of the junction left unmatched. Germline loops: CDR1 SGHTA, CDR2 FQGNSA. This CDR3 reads CASSLGLAGGYPFF. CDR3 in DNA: TGTGCCAGCAGCTTAGGGCTAGCGGGGGGGTATCCGTTCTTC.

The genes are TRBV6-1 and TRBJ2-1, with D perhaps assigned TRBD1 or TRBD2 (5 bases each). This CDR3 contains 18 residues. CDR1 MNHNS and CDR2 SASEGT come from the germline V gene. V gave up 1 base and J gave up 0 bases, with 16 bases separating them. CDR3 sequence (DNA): TGTGCCAGCAGTGAAGGGAGGACCGCAGGGAGCTCCTACAATGAGCAGTTCTTC. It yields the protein CASSEGRTAGSSYNEQFF.

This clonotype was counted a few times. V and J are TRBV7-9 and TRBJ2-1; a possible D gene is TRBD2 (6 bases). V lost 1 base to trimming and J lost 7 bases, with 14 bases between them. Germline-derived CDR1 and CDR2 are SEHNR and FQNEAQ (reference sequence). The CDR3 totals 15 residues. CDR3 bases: TGTGCCAGCAGCTTAGATTCGGGGGTAAGGAATGAGCAGTTCTTC. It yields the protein CASSLDSGVRNEQFF.

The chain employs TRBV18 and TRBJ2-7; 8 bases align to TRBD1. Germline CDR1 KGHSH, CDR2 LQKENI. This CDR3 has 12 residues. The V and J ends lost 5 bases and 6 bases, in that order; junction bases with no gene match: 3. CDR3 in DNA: TGTGCCAGCTCAGAGGACAGGGCCGAGCAGTACGTC. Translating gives CASSEDRAEQYV.

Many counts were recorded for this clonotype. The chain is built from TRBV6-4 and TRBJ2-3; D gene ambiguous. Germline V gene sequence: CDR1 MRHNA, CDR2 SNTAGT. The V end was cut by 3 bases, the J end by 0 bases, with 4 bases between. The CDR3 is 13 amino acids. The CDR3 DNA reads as TGTGCCAGCAGTGAGTTCAGCACAGATACGCAGTATTTT. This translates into CASSEFSTDTQYF.

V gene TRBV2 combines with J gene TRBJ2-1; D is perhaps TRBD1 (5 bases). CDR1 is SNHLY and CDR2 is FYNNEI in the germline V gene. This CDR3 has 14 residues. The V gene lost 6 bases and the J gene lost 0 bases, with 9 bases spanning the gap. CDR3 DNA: TGTGCCAGCAGGACAGCGAGCTCCTACAATGAGCAGTTCTTC. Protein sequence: CASRTASSYNEQFF.

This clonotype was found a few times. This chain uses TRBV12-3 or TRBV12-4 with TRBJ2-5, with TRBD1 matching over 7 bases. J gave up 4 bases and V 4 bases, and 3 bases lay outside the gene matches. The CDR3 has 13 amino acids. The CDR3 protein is CASSSGGRETQYF. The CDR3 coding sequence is TGTGCCAGCAGTTCAGGGGGAAGAGAGACCCAGTACTTC.

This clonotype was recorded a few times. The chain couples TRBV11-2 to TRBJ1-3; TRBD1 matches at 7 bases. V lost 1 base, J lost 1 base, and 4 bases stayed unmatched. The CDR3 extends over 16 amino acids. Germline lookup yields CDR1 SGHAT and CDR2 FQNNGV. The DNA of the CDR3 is TGTGCCAGCAGCTTAGGTACAGGGGAGTCTGGAAACACCATATATTTT. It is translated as CASSLGTGESGNTIYF.

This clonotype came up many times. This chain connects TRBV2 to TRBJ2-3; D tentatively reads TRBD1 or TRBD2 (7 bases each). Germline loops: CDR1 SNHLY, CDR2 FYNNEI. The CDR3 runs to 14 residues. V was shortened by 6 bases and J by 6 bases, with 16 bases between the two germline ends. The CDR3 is CASRASGGDDTQYF. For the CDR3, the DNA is TGTGCCAGCAGAGCCTCAGGGGGGGACGATACGCAGTATTTT.

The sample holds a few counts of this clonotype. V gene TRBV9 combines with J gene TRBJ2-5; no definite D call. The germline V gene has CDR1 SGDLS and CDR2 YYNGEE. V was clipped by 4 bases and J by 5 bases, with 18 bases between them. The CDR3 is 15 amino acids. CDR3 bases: TGTGCCAGCAGCTCACAAAAGGGTCCTCCGGAGACCCAGTACTTC. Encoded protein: CASSSQKGPPETQYF.

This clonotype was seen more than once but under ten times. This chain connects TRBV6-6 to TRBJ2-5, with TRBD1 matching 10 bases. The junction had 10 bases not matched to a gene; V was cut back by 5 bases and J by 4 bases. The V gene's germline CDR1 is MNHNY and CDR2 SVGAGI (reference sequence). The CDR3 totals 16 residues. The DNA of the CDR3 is TGTGCCAGCAGTAACTTGGACAGGGGGTTATTAGAGACCCAGTACTTC. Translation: CASSNLDRGLLETQYF.

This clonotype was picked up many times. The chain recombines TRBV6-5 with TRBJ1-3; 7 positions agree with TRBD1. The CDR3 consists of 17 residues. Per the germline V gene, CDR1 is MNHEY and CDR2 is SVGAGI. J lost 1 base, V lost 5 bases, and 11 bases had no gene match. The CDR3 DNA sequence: TGTGCCAGCAGTCGGAGGGGGCCCTCTCAATCTGGAAACACCATATATTTT. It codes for CASSRRGPSQSGNTIYF.

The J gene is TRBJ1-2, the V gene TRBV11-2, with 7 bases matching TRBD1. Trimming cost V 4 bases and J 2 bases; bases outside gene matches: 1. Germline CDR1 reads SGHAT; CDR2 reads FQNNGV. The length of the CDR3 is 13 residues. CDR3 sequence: CASSWGQNYGYTF. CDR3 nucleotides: TGTGCCAGCAGCTGGGGACAGAACTATGGCTACACCTTC.

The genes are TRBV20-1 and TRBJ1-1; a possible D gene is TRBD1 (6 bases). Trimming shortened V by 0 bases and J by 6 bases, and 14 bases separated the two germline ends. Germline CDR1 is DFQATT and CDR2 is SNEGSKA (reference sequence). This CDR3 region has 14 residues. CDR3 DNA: TGCAGTGCTAGAGATTTAGCGGGGGCGGCTGAAGCTTTCTTT. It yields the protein CSARDLAGAAEAFF.

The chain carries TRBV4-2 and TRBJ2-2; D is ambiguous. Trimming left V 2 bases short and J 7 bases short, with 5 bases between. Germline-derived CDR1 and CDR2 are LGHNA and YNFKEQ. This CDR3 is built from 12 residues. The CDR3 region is CASSQTGGELFF. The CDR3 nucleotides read TGTGCCAGCAGCCAAACCGGCGGGGAGCTGTTTTTT.

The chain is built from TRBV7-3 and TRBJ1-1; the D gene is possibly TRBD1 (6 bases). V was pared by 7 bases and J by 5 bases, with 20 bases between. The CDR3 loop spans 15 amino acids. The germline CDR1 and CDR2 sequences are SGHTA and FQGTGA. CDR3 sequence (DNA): TGTGCCAGCATAGAACCCATACAGGGAAAGACTGAAGCTTTCTTT. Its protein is CASIEPIQGKTEAFF.

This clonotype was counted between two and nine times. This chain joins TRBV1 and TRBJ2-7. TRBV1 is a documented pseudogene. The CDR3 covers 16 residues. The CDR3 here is CTSSHSERVYSYEQYV. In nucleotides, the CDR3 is TGCACCAGCAGCCACAGCGAACGCGTGTACTCCTACGAGCAGTACGTC.

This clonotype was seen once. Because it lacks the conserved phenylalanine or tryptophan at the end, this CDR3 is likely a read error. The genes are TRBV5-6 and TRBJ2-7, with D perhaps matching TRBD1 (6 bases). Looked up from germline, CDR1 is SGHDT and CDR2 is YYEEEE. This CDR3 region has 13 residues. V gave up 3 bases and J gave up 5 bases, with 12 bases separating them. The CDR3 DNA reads TGTGCCAGCAGCTCACAGGGTAGCGACGAGCAGTACGCC. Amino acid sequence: CASSSQGSDEQYA.

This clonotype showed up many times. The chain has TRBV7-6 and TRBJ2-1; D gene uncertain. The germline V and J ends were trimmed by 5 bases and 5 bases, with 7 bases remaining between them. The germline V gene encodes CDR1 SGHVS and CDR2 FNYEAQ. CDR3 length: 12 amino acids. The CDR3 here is CASSVNNNEQFF. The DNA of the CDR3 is TGTGCCAGCAGCGTGAACAACAATGAGCAGTTCTTC.